This T cell receptor beta chain was profiled in a study of control samples from healthy donors and cancer patients. This CDR3 comprises 16 residues. V lost 0 bases and J lost 2, with 12 bases in between. Germline values: CDR1 MRHNA, CDR2 SNTAGT. The protocol was immunoSEQ multiplex PCR, while the TCRdb copy is restricted to in-frame clones and leaves out a portion. The table shows about 180,000 clones, with 90% occurring only once. Sequencing was carried out using blood. The TCR sequence derives from a woman aged 45-60 years in good health. V usage is TRBV6-4 and J usage is TRBJ2-3; D is possibly TRBD2 (5 bases). The CDR3 loop reads CASSDSKRRYTDTQYF. The CDR3 region has the DNA TGTGCCAGCAGTGACTCGAAGCGGAGATACACAGATACGCAGTATTTT.